These 31 T cell receptor beta chains came from one sample sequenced in a study of blood T cell repertoires in COVID-19. TCRdb's copy holds only in-frame clones and misses some; the assay was immunoSEQ multiplex PCR. The sample records approximately 260,000 clones, around 84% being singletons. The sample comprised PBMCs or T cells enriched from blood (not recorded which). The receptor source for this set is a man aged 25-45 years with acute COVID-19.

This clone has only one observation. The rearrangement joins TRBV3-1 (or the pseudogene TRBV3-2) to TRBJ2-1; 7 bases are a match to TRBD1. The junction had 2 bases not matched to a gene; V was cut back by 4 bases and J by 8 bases. Germline values: CDR1 LGHDT, CDR2 YNNKEL (reference sequence). The CDR3 is 12 residues long. For the CDR3, the DNA is TGTGCCAGCAGCCCAGGGACAGATGAGCAGTTCTTC. Its translation is CASSPGTDEQFF.

This clone came up a few times. The rearrangement links TRBV10-3 to TRBJ2-5, with TRBD2 matching 8 bases. The junction had 2 bases not matched to a gene; V was cut back by 0 bases and J by 8 bases. This CDR3 has 13 residues. CDR1 and CDR2 from the germline V gene are ENHRY and SYGVKD. CDR3: CAISESRGGTQYF. The CDR3 DNA sequence: TGTGCCATCAGTGAGTCTCGGGGGGGTACCCAGTACTTC.

The J gene is TRBJ2-1, the V gene TRBV19, with TRBD2 identical over 9 bases. Germline lookup yields CDR1 LNHDA and CDR2 SQIVND (reference sequence). Losses at the gene ends were 5 bases for V and 16 bases for J; bases not matched to a gene: 12. The CDR3 has 13 residues. In DNA, the CDR3 is TGTGCCAGTAGTTCCCGACTAGCGGACGAGCGATTCTTC. It encodes CASSSRLADERFF.

V and J are TRBV7-3 and TRBJ1-2; perhaps TRBD1 as D (5 bases). Germline values: CDR1 SGHTA, CDR2 FQGTGA. The CDR3 spans 16 residues. V shed 2 bases and J shed 6 bases, with 19 bases lying between them. CDR3 in amino acids: CASSLGGGVGDHGYTF. The CDR3 nucleotides read TGTGCCAGCAGCTTAGGCGGAGGGGTAGGGGATCATGGCTACACCTTC.

This chain connects TRBV28 to TRBJ2-7, with D possibly TRBD1 on 7 matching bases. V lost 5 bases and J lost 2, with 19 bases in between. Germline V gene lookup returns CDR1 MDHEN and CDR2 SYDVKM. This CDR3 is built from 16 residues. The CDR3 here is CASSMGGTASAYEQYV. DNA of the CDR3: TGTGCCAGCAGTATGGGCGGGACAGCGTCTGCCTACGAGCAGTACGTC.

The genes are TRBV6-2 or TRBV6-3 and TRBJ1-5; unclear D gene. From germline, CDR1 is MNHEY and CDR2 SVGEGT. V was trimmed by 0 bases and J by 3 bases, leaving 6 bases between them. The CDR3 sequence is 14 residues long. For the CDR3, the DNA is TGTGCCAGCAGTTACTCGAGGGTCAATCAGCCCCAGCATTTT. Translation gives CASSYSRVNQPQHF.

This clone has more than one count but fewer than ten. This CDR3 is CASSFPGSSEQFF. DNA of the CDR3: TGTGCCAGTAGTTTTCCGGGGAGCAGTGAGCAGTTCTTC. The chain employs TRBV19 and TRBJ2-1; possible D gene TRBD2, 5 bases. With 5 bases removed from V and 9 bases from J, the gap between germline ends came to 14 bases. The CDR3 extends over 13 amino acids. CDR1 and CDR2 from the germline V gene are LNHDA and SQIVND (reference sequence).

The rearrangement uses TRBV5-4 and TRBJ2-1; 12 nucleotides line up with TRBD1. V lost 4 bases, J lost 7 bases, and 9 bases stayed unmatched. Germline V gene sequence: CDR1 SGHNT, CDR2 YYREEE (reference sequence). The CDR3 spans 16 residues. Here the CDR3 DNA reads TGTGCCAGCAGCGGACGGGACAGGGGGCGAAATAATGAGCAGTTCTTC. It codes for CASSGRDRGRNNEQFF.

Of note for this clone: Different DNA sequences within this sample yield the same CDR3. The chain recombines TRBV19 with TRBJ1-1; 9 bases agree with TRBD1. The junction had 3 bases not matched to a gene; V was cut back by 6 bases and J by 1 base. CDR1 is LNHDA, CDR2 SQIVND, per germline (reference sequence). The CDR3 covers 14 residues. For the CDR3, the DNA is TGTGCCAGTAGGACAGGGGGAACGAACACTGAAGCTTTCTTT. It codes for CASRTGGTNTEAFF. The full variable domain, rest sourced from reference TRBV19 and TRBJ1-1, is DGGITQSPKYLFRKEGQNVTLSCEQNLNHDAMYWYRQDPGQGLRLIYYSQIVNDFQKGDIAEGYSVSREKKESFPLTVTSAQKNPTAFYLCASRTGGTNTEAFFGQGTRLTVV.

This chain uses TRBV3-1 (or the pseudogene TRBV3-2) with TRBJ1-4; D is possibly TRBD1 (5 bases). The CDR3 spans 14 residues. Germline CDR1 is LGHDT and CDR2 is YNNKEL (reference sequence). V lost 1 base, J lost 9 bases, and 12 bases lay in between. CDR3 in amino acids: CASSQVTKGQKLFF. CDR3 bases: TGTGCCAGCAGCCAAGTGACCAAGGGGCAAAAACTGTTTTTT.

The J gene is TRBJ1-1, the V gene TRBV19; D is possibly TRBD1 (5 bases). CDR3 length: 16 amino acids. V was cut by 10 bases and J by 0 bases, with 21 bases left in between. CDR1 is LNHDA, CDR2 SQIVND, per germline (reference sequence). The CDR3 loop is CATHFGGGIMNTEAFF. CDR3 bases: TGTGCCACCCATTTCGGGGGGGGGATTATGAACACTGAAGCTTTCTTT.

The rearrangement joins TRBV12-5 to TRBJ2-4; D is ambiguous. Trimming shortened V by 6 bases and J by 9 bases, and 15 bases separated the two germline ends. Germline CDR1 is LGHNT and CDR2 is FRNRAP. The CDR3 loop spans 13 amino acids. Here the CDR3 reads CASGAPGSLIQYF. The CDR3 nucleotides are TGTGCTAGTGGAGCTCCAGGCTCCCTCATTCAGTACTTC.

The J gene is TRBJ2-1, the V gene TRBV29-1; the D gene is possibly TRBD2 (5 bases). The germline CDR1 and CDR2 sequences are SQVTM and ANQGSEA. CDR3 length: 13 amino acids. V dropped 6 bases and J dropped 4 bases, with 13 bases sitting between them. The CDR3 here is CSVKRGRYNEQFF. The CDR3 DNA reads as TGCAGCGTAAAGAGAGGGCGTTACAATGAGCAGTTCTTC.

This clone was detected only a few times. V and J are TRBV6-1 and TRBJ1-5, with 8 nucleotides matching TRBD1. After removal of 3 bases from V and 10 bases from J, the junction contained 11 bases not matched to a gene. The CDR3 sequence is 15 residues long. The germline V gene has CDR1 MNHNS and CDR2 SASEGT. The CDR3 DNA follows: TGTGCCAGCAGTGAGGTTACAGGGGGGAGATCCCCCCAGCATTTT. As protein: CASSEVTGGRSPQHF.

This clone turned up a few times. The chain employs TRBV28 and TRBJ1-5; 9 bases are shared with TRBD1. J was trimmed by 1 base and V by 7 bases; bases with no gene match: 5. CDR1 and CDR2 from the germline V gene are MDHEN and SYDVKM. The CDR3 is 15 residues long. CDR3 bases: TGTGCCAGCATCAACAGGGGGCCGAGCAATCAGCCCCAGCATTTT. This encodes CASINRGPSNQPQHF.

The chain combines TRBV7-2 with TRBJ1-1; no clear D. The V end was cut by 5 bases, the J end by 0 bases, with 7 bases between. From germline, CDR1 is SGHTA and CDR2 FQGNSA. The CDR3 spans 13 residues. CDR3 in DNA: TGTGCCAGCAGCCCCAGGCTGAACACTGAAGCTTTCTTT. Translation gives CASSPRLNTEAFF.

V and J are TRBV10-2 and TRBJ2-2; a weak D match, TRBD2 (5 bases). Germline CDR1 is WSHSY and CDR2 is SAAADI. V lost 6 bases to trimming and J lost 4 bases, with 9 bases between them. CDR3 length: 13 residues. The CDR3 loop is CASRTTITGELFF. The CDR3, as DNA: TGCGCCAGCAGGACGACTATCACCGGGGAGCTGTTTTTT.

This sequence joins TRBV5-1 and TRBJ1-3; TRBD1 might be the D (6 bases). The V end was cut by 1 base, the J end by 0 bases, with 11 bases between. CDR3 length: 16 residues. Germline-derived CDR1 and CDR2 are SGHRS and YFSETQ. The CDR3 coding sequence is TGCGCCAGCAGCTTGCTTCAGGGGAACTCTGGAAACACCATATATTTT. Amino acid sequence: CASSLLQGNSGNTIYF.

The CDR3 sequence: CASSPPMGQGKTDTQYF. CDR3 in DNA: TGTGCCAGCAGTCCACCTATGGGACAGGGGAAAACAGATACGCAGTATTTT. This chain uses TRBV28 with TRBJ2-3, with TRBD1 matching over 10 bases. Germline V gene sequence: CDR1 MDHEN, CDR2 SYDVKM. V gave up 5 bases and J gave up 3 bases; unmatched junction bases: 11. This CDR3 comprises 17 residues.

The chain has TRBV9 and TRBJ2-3; possibly TRBD2 for D (7 bases). The germline gives CDR1 SGDLS, CDR2 YYNGEE. The CDR3 consists of 15 residues. Trimming left V 1 base short and J 0 bases short, with 9 bases between. The CDR3 region has the DNA TGTGCCAGCAGCGTACGGGGGGCTAGCACAGATACGCAGTATTTT. It translates to CASSVRGASTDTQYF.

The chain employs TRBV4-2 and TRBJ2-1; 8 nucleotides align to TRBD1. This CDR3 spans 19 amino acids. Losses at the gene ends were 3 bases for V and 0 bases for J; bases not matched to a gene: 13. Germline-derived CDR1 and CDR2 are LGHNA and YNFKEQ. The CDR3 DNA reads as TGTGCCAGCAGCCAGCAGGGGGACAGGCCCTTTAGCTCCTACAATGAGCAGTTCTTC. Translation: CASSQQGDRPFSSYNEQFF.

This sequence joins TRBV2 and TRBJ1-5, with a tentative D call TRBD1 (5 bases). Germline values: CDR1 SNHLY, CDR2 FYNNEI. Trimming removed 1 base from V and 4 bases from J, with 11 bases in between. The CDR3 totals 15 residues. Here the CDR3 reads CASSEDGGANQPQHF. CDR3 nucleotides: TGTGCCAGCAGTGAAGACGGCGGGGCTAATCAGCCCCAGCATTTT.

The chain recombines TRBV9 with TRBJ2-1; 7 bases map to TRBD2. The CDR3 runs to 14 residues. Trimming at V came to 4 bases and at J to 2 bases, leaving 3 bases not matched to a gene. The germline V gene has CDR1 SGDLS and CDR2 YYNGEE. In nucleotides, the CDR3 is TGTGCCAGCAGCCCGGGACTAACCTACAATGAGCAGTTCTTC. This sequence encodes CASSPGLTYNEQFF.

Written as DNA, the CDR3 is TGTGCCAGCAGCGCACCAAGGACAGGATTCTATGGCTACACCTTC. Protein sequence: CASSAPRTGFYGYTF. The chain employs TRBV9 and TRBJ1-2; the match to TRBD1 covers 7 bases. The CDR3 consists of 15 residues. Germline assignment: CDR1 SGDLS and CDR2 YYNGEE. After removal of 3 bases from V and 4 bases from J, the junction contained 9 bases not matched to a gene.

The rearrangement links TRBV5-4 to TRBJ2-2; the D is unclear. CDR3 size: 13 residues. The V and J ends lost 6 bases and 2 bases respectively, with 8 bases between them. Germline values: CDR1 SGHNT, CDR2 YYREEE (reference sequence). In DNA form, the CDR3 reads TGTGCCAGCACCATGGCTAACACCGGGGAGCTGTTTTTT. It encodes CASTMANTGELFF.

The rearrangement joins TRBV4-2 to TRBJ2-1; possible D gene TRBD2, 6 bases. The CDR3 spans 16 residues. V was pared by 0 bases and J by 3 bases, with 12 bases between. Germline V lookup: CDR1 LGHNA, CDR2 YNFKEQ. The CDR3 sequence: CASSQEVGGFYNEQFF. The CDR3 coding sequence is TGTGCCAGCAGCCAAGAAGTGGGAGGTTTCTACAATGAGCAGTTCTTC.

The rearrangement joins TRBV5-1 to TRBJ2-7, with 9 bases lining up with TRBD1. The CDR3 contains 15 residues. Germline V CDR1 and CDR2: SGHRS, YFSETQ. CDR3 residues: CASSLAGTGFDEQYV. The CDR3 nucleotides are TGTGCCAGCAGCTTGGCCGGGACAGGGTTTGACGAGCAGTACGTC.

This clone was recorded only once. CDR3 sequence: CASSWMTSGGSYNEQFF. The DNA for the CDR3 is TGCGCCAGCAGCTGGATGACTAGCGGGGGGTCCTACAATGAGCAGTTCTTC. This chain uses TRBV5-1 with TRBJ2-1, with 13 bases identical to TRBD2. CDR1 is SGHRS, CDR2 YFSETQ, per germline. The CDR3 length is 17 residues. Unmatched junction bases numbered 4, after V lost 3 bases and J lost 1 base.

This chain links TRBV12-3 or TRBV12-4 with TRBJ2-3; the D is unclear. Trimming cost V 3 bases and J 4 bases, with 2 bases left between them. The CDR3 loop spans 11 amino acids. The CDR3 loop reads CASSFSDTQYF. CDR3 DNA: TGTGCCAGCAGTTTCTCAGATACGCAGTATTTT.

This clone has just one count. V is TRBV5-4 and J is TRBJ2-7, with a possible D match to TRBD2 (5 bases). The CDR3 totals 14 residues. Germline loops: CDR1 SGHNT, CDR2 YYREEE (reference sequence). Trimming left V 4 bases short and J 1 base short, with 12 bases between. The CDR3 DNA reads TGTGCCAGCAGCCCCCGCGGAGGATCCTACGAGCAGTACGTC. It translates to CASSPRGGSYEQYV.

The V call is TRBV7-8, the J call TRBJ2-2; TRBD1 is a possible D gene (8 bases). V was shortened by 3 bases and J by 5 bases, with 16 bases between the two germline ends. Germline-derived CDR1 and CDR2 are SGHVS and FQNEAQ. The CDR3 covers 16 residues. CDR3 DNA sequence: TGTGCCAGCAGCTTGATCGACAGGGGAGGGACCGGGGAGCTGTTTTTT. Encoded protein: CASSLIDRGGTGELFF. The complete variable domain, with remaining parts taken from reference TRBV7-8 and TRBJ2-2, reads GAGVSQSPRYKVAKRGQDVALRCDPISGHVSLFWYQQALGQGPEFLTYFQNEAQLDKSGLPSDRFFAERPEGSVSTLKIQRTQQEDSAVYLCASSLIDRGGTGELFFGEGSRLTVL.